This T cell receptor (beta chain) stems from a study of Ad26.COV2.S vaccination and SARS-CoV-2 variants. The treatment here: 19 received Ad26.COV2.S at low or high dose, single or two shots; about 5 received placebo; per-sample allocation not given. Each sample was drawn 63 days after the first injection (of vaccine or placebo). The sample came from a Boston adult aged 18-55 years. The protocol was immunoSEQ multiplex PCR, while the TCRdb copy is restricted to in-frame clones and leaves out a portion. The table records around 300,000 clones, roughly nine tenths of them present only once. V lost 0 bases to trimming and J lost 9 bases, with 4 bases between them. This CDR3 is built from 11 residues. CDR1 SNHLY and CDR2 FYNNEI come from the germline V gene.

The chain uses TRBV2 and TRBJ2-3; D is ambiguous. This TCR was sampled from a person between 18 and 65 years old who received the Ad26.COV2.S COVID-19 vaccine or a placebo. The source was peripheral blood, collected in a trial of Ad26.COV2.S vaccine versus placebo. DNA for the CDR3: TGTGCCAGCAGTGAAGCGGTAACGCAGTATTTT. Translation: CASSEAVTQYF.